This T cell receptor (beta chain) was identified in a study of lymphopenia after photon versus proton radiotherapy. Data came from immunoSEQ multiplex PCR; TCRdb stores just in-frame clones and leaves some out. The sample records approximately 4,000 clones, roughly two thirds being singletons. The CDR3 is 14 residues long. The germline V gene encodes CDR1 SNHLY and CDR2 FYNNEI. The V end was cut by 6 bases, the J end by 2 bases, with 13 bases between. The starting material was peripheral blood, obtained from a patient treated with proton-based radiotherapy. The sequence was collected from an older man with esophageal cancer. The gene calls are TRBV2 and TRBJ1-2, with a weak D call TRBD1 (5 bases). The CDR3 loop reads CASRTAGGNYGYTF. CDR3 bases: TGTGCCAGCAGGACCGCGGGGGGGAACTATGGCTACACCTTC.